The 8 T cell receptor beta chains listed next were all sequenced from one sample in a study of sequential checkpoint blockade in melanoma. Described treatment: randomized to nivolumab then ipilimumab (arm A) or the reverse (arm B). Profiled with immunoSEQ multiplex PCR; TCRdb holds only in-frame clones, not every one. The data show about 32,000 clones, with about four fifths seen just once and about 20% held by the top ten. Sequencing was performed on CD8+ T cells sorted from blood (inferred from file names), taken from a patient given nivolumab and ipilimumab in sequence. Receptors were obtained from a human donor with melanoma.

The gene calls are TRBV7-9 and TRBJ1-5; D ambiguous. Per the germline V gene, CDR1 is SEHNR and CDR2 is FQNEAQ (reference sequence). V was pared by 0 bases and J by 3 bases, with 3 bases between. The CDR3 sequence is 13 residues long. The CDR3 loop is CASSLAHNQPQHF. CDR3 bases: TGTGCCAGCAGCTTAGCACACAATCAGCCCCAGCATTTT.

This chain joins TRBV7-9 and TRBJ1-6; TRBD1 is a possible D gene (6 bases). Germline CDR1 reads SEHNR; CDR2 reads FQNEAQ (reference sequence). The CDR3 has 15 amino acids. V lost 1 base to trimming and J lost 8 bases, with 12 bases between them. CDR3 in DNA: TGTGCCAGCAGCTTAGTCCAGGGGTTTTATTCACCCCTCCACTTT. As protein: CASSLVQGFYSPLHF.

Only a few counts were recorded for this clone. The chain uses TRBV6-1 and TRBJ1-5, with D perhaps TRBD1 (5 bases). CDR1 and CDR2 from the germline V gene are MNHNS and SASEGT. CDR3 length: 14 residues. V was cut by 8 bases and J by 6 bases, with 17 bases left in between. The CDR3 here is CASRVGVASQPQHF. CDR3 in DNA: TGTGCCAGCCGGGTAGGGGTGGCGAGTCAGCCCCAGCATTTT.

This chain links TRBV27 with TRBJ2-3; the match to TRBD2 covers 10 bases. Per germline, CDR1 MNHEY and CDR2 SMNVEV (reference sequence). Losses at the gene ends were 4 bases for V and 6 bases for J; bases not matched to a gene: 10. This CDR3 is built from 16 residues. The CDR3 DNA reads as TGTGCCAGCAGTTCTCGCACTAGCGGGGTGCAGGATACGCAGTATTTT. It translates to CASSSRTSGVQDTQYF.

V usage is TRBV5-6 and J usage is TRBJ2-7; 8 bases align to TRBD1. The germline V gene encodes CDR1 SGHDT and CDR2 YYEEEE. CDR3 length: 14 residues. V lost 4 bases and J lost 3; bases outside the gene matches: 6. The CDR3 coding sequence is TGTGCCAGCAGCGAGGGACAGGAACTCTACGAGCAGTACTTC. This sequence encodes CASSEGQELYEQYF. Full variable domain (remainder filled in from reference TRBV5-6 and TRBJ2-7): DAGVTQSPTHLIKTRGQQVTLRCSPKSGHDTVSWYQQALGQGPQFIFQYYEEEERQRGNFPDRFSGHQFPNYSSELNVNALLLGDSALYLCASSEGQELYEQYFGPGTRLTVT.

The CDR3 reads CASALKGDPLEQYF. The CDR3 bases are TGCGCCAGCGCTCTCAAGGGGGATCCTCTGGAGCAGTACTTC. The chain uses TRBV5-1 and TRBJ2-7; a weak D match, TRBD1 (6 bases). The germline V and J ends were trimmed by 7 bases and 7 bases, with 21 bases remaining between them. This CDR3 spans 14 amino acids. Germline lookup yields CDR1 SGHRS and CDR2 YFSETQ.

The rearrangement uses TRBV13 and TRBJ2-2; 8 positions agree with TRBD2. Germline loops: CDR1 PRHDT, CDR2 FYEKMQ (reference sequence). V trimming: 6 bases; J trimming: 3 bases; junction bases outside the gene matches: 12. The CDR3 sequence is 17 residues long. CDR3 coding DNA: TGTGCCAGCAGTCCCGAGTCAAAGCGGGGGTACACCGGGGAGCTGTTTTTT. Protein: CASSPESKRGYTGELFF.

This clone has just a few counts. This chain connects TRBV5-1 to TRBJ2-7, with 9 bases aligning to TRBD2. The junction had 9 bases not matched to a gene; V was cut back by 3 bases and J by 2 bases. Germline V gene data show CDR1 as SGHRS and CDR2 as YFSETQ. The CDR3 has 16 residues. CDR3 nucleotide sequence: TGCGCCAGCAGCTATCCCCAGCGGGGGGTCACCTACGAGCAGTACTTC. It specifies CASSYPQRGVTYEQYF.